This record looks at one T cell receptor (beta chain) sequence and its context. Antigen: not known. This entry belongs to a study of CD4 T cells in relation to SARS-CoV-2 and coronaviruses. Overall study context: TCR beta CDR3s were sequenced after approximately 11-day antigen culture of PBMCs. Findings and caveats of the study: In about 65% of donors, memory CD4+ clonotypes crossrecognized SARS-CoV-2 and at least one common cold coronavirus spike.

Germline-derived CDR1 and CDR2 are DFQATT and SNEGSKA (reference sequence). The CDR3 spans 14 residues. Trimming took 3 bases from V and 4 from J; bases not matched to a gene: 4. CD4+ T cells from unexposed donors were obtained before the COVID-19 pandemic (2011-2018). After approximately 10 days of culture, CD4+ T cells were isolated. Cultures held roughly 2 million PBMCs per well with about 10 IU/ml IL-2. Half the medium was replaced with IL-2 medium on days 3 and 7. Using immunoSEQ multiplex PCR, the repertoire was profiled, and TCRdb retains in-frame clones only, with some absent. The table includes about 18,000 clones, 70% to 90% detected once.

The sequence was collected from a human donor in good health. Sequencing was carried out using CD4+ T cells from PBMCs, cultured in vitro. The chain employs TRBV20-1 and TRBJ2-3; 10 bases match TRBD1. In nucleotides, the CDR3 is TGCAGTGCTAGTGGGGGGACAGGGGCAGATACGCAGTATTTT. Its protein product is CSASGGTGADTQYF.